These 4 T cell receptor beta chains were all obtained from the same sample, sequenced in a study of OX40 agonist ivuxolimab in advanced cancers. Clones were sequenced by immunoSEQ multiplex PCR, and TCRdb holds only the in-frame ones, with some missing. The sample lists some 19,000 clones; approximately 89% were seen once. Here the sequenced sample was CD4+ or CD8+ T cells sorted from blood, taken in a trial of the OX40 agonist ivuxolimab. These receptors were collected from an adult with an advanced solid tumor such as melanoma, head and neck, liver or kidney cancer.

CDR3 amino acids: CASSPDRINQPQHF. The CDR3 nucleotides are TGTGCCAGCTCACCCGACAGGATTAATCAGCCCCAGCATTTT. The chain uses TRBV18 and TRBJ1-5; TRBD1 is a possible D gene (6 bases). This CDR3 comprises 14 residues. The germline V and J ends were trimmed by 3 bases and 4 bases, with 10 bases remaining between them. Germline CDR1 reads KGHSH; CDR2 reads LQKENI.

In this sample, this clone turned up once. The chain uses TRBV7-9 and TRBJ2-5, with 9 bases that match TRBD2. The V gene's germline CDR1 is SEHNR and CDR2 FQNEAQ (reference sequence). This CDR3 contains 18 residues. V dropped 1 base and J dropped 1; count of bases not matched to a gene: 10. CDR3 in amino acids: CASSLGPPSGGTQETQYF. Here the CDR3 DNA reads TGTGCCAGCAGCTTAGGGCCACCAAGCGGGGGGACCCAAGAGACCCAGTACTTC.

The rearrangement joins TRBV27 to TRBJ2-1; D is uncertain. V lost 3 bases and J 2 bases, leaving 8 bases between the germline ends. Germline CDR1 MNHEY, CDR2 SMNVEV (reference sequence). The CDR3 loop spans 14 amino acids. The CDR3 DNA sequence: TGTGCCAGCAGTTTGGAAGCCCCCTACAATGAGCAGTTCTTC. This sequence encodes CASSLEAPYNEQFF.

This clone appeared a single time. The DNA of the CDR3 is TGTGCCAGTAGCAGGGTTGGTGAAAAACTGTTTTTT. Its protein is CASSRVGEKLFF. The chain carries TRBV19 and TRBJ1-4; perhaps TRBD1 as D (5 bases). This CDR3 has 12 residues. The ends were cut back, 6 bases at V and 7 bases at J, with 9 bases in the middle. Germline assignment: CDR1 LNHDA and CDR2 SQIVND (reference sequence).